The 12 T cell receptor beta chains given below trace back to one sample, sequenced in a study of T cell repertoires in cytomegalovirus infection. MiXCR, applied by TCRdb to the reads, yields one record per CDR3 protein. The data show about 180,000 distinct CDR3 sequences, approximately 15% seen once. Material for sequencing was PBMCs. The receptor source for this set is a human donor in good health (CMV status not recorded). Some clones in this sample may be carry-over from other donors' samples.

At least ten counts were recorded for this clonotype. The chain employs TRBV7-6 and TRBJ1-6; D ambiguous. CDR1 is SGHVS and CDR2 is FNYEAQ in the germline V gene. The CDR3 runs to 15 residues. The V and J ends lost 0 bases and 9 bases respectively, with 12 bases between them. The CDR3 sequence is CASSLAEGVGSPLHF. In DNA, the CDR3 is TGTGCCAGCAGCTTAGCCGAGGGTGTAGGTTCACCCCTCCACTTT.

A few counts support this clonotype. V usage is TRBV7-9 and J usage is TRBJ2-7; 7 bases are shared with TRBD1. CDR1 SEHNR and CDR2 FQNEAQ come from the germline V gene (reference sequence). This CDR3 region has 14 residues. With 5 bases clipped from V and 1 base from J, the junction kept 5 bases outside the gene matches. The CDR3 nucleotides are TGTGCCAGCAGCCACCGGGACAGATCCTACGAGCAGTACTTC. Its protein product is CASSHRDRSYEQYF.

This clonotype was detected ten times or more. The rearrangement links TRBV5-8 to TRBJ2-1; 7 nucleotides agree with TRBD1. The trim removed 0 bases at V and 4 bases at J, leaving 4 bases unmatched. The CDR3 consists of 15 residues. Germline V gene sequence: CDR1 SGHTS, CDR2 YDEGEE. The CDR3: CASSLGDRLYNEQFF. The CDR3 DNA reads as TGTGCCAGCAGCTTGGGGGACAGACTTTACAATGAGCAGTTCTTC.

This clonotype came up a few times. The chain combines TRBV6-6 with TRBJ2-6, with D maybe TRBD1 (5 bases). Trimming took 0 bases from V and 0 from J, leaving 6 bases between them. Per germline, CDR1 MNHNY and CDR2 SVGAGI (reference sequence). This CDR3 spans 16 amino acids. The CDR3 loop reads CASSYSTASGANVLTF. CDR3 in DNA: TGTGCCAGCAGTTACTCGACAGCCTCTGGGGCCAACGTCCTGACTTTC.

The rearrangement uses TRBV29-1 and TRBJ2-5; the D gene could be TRBD1 or TRBD2 (5 bases each). CDR1 and CDR2 (germline): SQVTM, ANQGSEA. The CDR3 loop spans 12 amino acids. V dropped 6 bases and J dropped 5 bases, with 13 bases sitting between them. CDR3 DNA sequence: TGCAGCGTGAGAAGGGGCGGGGAGACCCAGTACTTC. It yields the protein CSVRRGGETQYF.

This clonotype was recorded a few times. V usage is TRBV20-1 and J usage is TRBJ2-5; D remains ambiguous. The V gene's germline CDR1 is DFQATT and CDR2 SNEGSKA (reference sequence). The CDR3 spans 15 residues. Between the trimmed V and J ends, which lost 0 bases and 4 bases, there was a span of 15 bases. The CDR3 bases are TGCAGTGCTAGAGACCCTTATCGGGTGGGAGAGACCCAGTACTTC. Translating it yields CSARDPYRVGETQYF.

This clonotype was found many times. The chain employs TRBV19 and TRBJ1-5; the D gene is possibly TRBD1 (5 bases). Trimming took off 5 bases at V and 7 bases at J, with 18 bases between the two ends. CDR1 and CDR2 from the germline V gene are LNHDA and SQIVND (reference sequence). This CDR3 contains 15 residues. The CDR3 nucleotides are TGTGCCAGTAGTGAGAGGAGGGGACTTTGGCAGCCCCAGCATTTT. Protein product: CASSERRGLWQPQHF.

This clonotype was seen repeatedly, ten times or more. The gene calls are TRBV10-2 and TRBJ2-5, with 11 bases lining up with TRBD2. This CDR3 region has 16 residues. V trimming: 6 bases; J trimming: 4 bases; junction bases outside the gene matches: 10. Germline-derived CDR1 and CDR2 are WSHSY and SAAADI. CDR3 region: CASRGPSGGPGETQYF. The CDR3 region has the DNA TGCGCCAGCAGAGGGCCTAGCGGGGGGCCGGGAGAGACCCAGTACTTC.

This clonotype was counted many times. This chain joins TRBV28 and TRBJ2-7; 8 bases agree with TRBD2. Germline CDR1 reads MDHEN; CDR2 reads SYDVKM. The CDR3 loop spans 14 amino acids. CDR3: CAIRSGGRSYEQYF. Written as DNA, the CDR3 is TGTGCGATTAGATCGGGCGGGAGGAGCTACGAGCAGTACTTC.

The genes are TRBV6-2 or TRBV6-3 and TRBJ1-5, with D perhaps matching TRBD1 (5 bases). This CDR3 region has 11 residues. Looked up from germline, CDR1 is MNHEY and CDR2 is SVGEGT. With 8 bases removed from V and 4 bases from J, the gap between germline ends came to 6 bases. The chain's CDR3 is CASGGNQPQHF. The CDR3, as DNA: TGTGCCAGCGGGGGTAATCAGCCCCAGCATTTT.

The chain carries TRBV6-5 and TRBJ1-2; weak D call: TRBD1 (5 bases). This CDR3 is built from 14 residues. The V end lost 3 bases, the J end lost 9 bases, and 17 bases lay between the germline ends. CDR1 is MNHEY, CDR2 SVGAGI, per germline. CDR3 DNA: TGTGCCAGCAGTTATAGTTTTACTAGGGGAAGCTACACCTTC. It specifies CASSYSFTRGSYTF.

This clonotype was observed at least ten times. The V and J genes are TRBV7-9 and TRBJ2-7; D possibly corresponds to TRBD2 (6 bases). Trimming shortened V by 4 bases and J by 2 bases, and 15 bases separated the two germline ends. The CDR3 totals 15 residues. Germline assignment: CDR1 SEHNR and CDR2 FQNEAQ (reference sequence). The CDR3 DNA sequence: TGTGCCAGCAGCTCCCCGGGGAGGAGCCCCTACGAGCAGTACTTC. Protein sequence: CASSSPGRSPYEQYF.